Presented here are 17 T cell receptor beta chains from one specimen sequenced in a study of blood T cell repertoires in COVID-19. Assay: immunoSEQ multiplex PCR; the TCRdb copy retains only in-frame clones and omits some. Of about 220,000 clones listed, more than 70% were seen once; the top ten hold 9.5% to 15%. Sequenced: peripheral blood. The receptors derive from a human donor in a cohort sampled during active COVID-19.

The J gene is TRBJ2-3, the V gene TRBV7-2; D unresolved. CDR3 length: 14 amino acids. Trimming left V 4 bases short and J 8 bases short, with 16 bases between. The germline V gene has CDR1 SGHTA and CDR2 FQGNSA. The CDR3 nucleotides read TGTGCCAGCAGCTCTTCCCTACTCTTCATTACGCAGTATTTT. It translates to CASSSSLLFITQYF.

The chain couples TRBV6-5 to TRBJ1-3; TRBD1 might be the D (6 bases). Germline CDR1 reads MNHEY; CDR2 reads SVGAGI. CDR3 size: 15 residues. V lost 5 bases and J lost 2, with 13 bases in between. The CDR3 bases are TGTGCCAGCAGTATCACAGGGCTTCCTGGAAACACCATATATTTT. Protein product: CASSITGLPGNTIYF.

The chain employs TRBV7-2 and TRBJ1-1, with 9 nucleotides matching TRBD1. Per the germline V gene, CDR1 is SGHTA and CDR2 is FQGNSA. The CDR3 sequence is 15 residues long. J gave up 6 bases and V 5 bases, and 10 bases lay outside the gene matches. CDR3 bases: TGTGCCAGCAGCACCGGGACAGGGCTTATCGCTGAAGCTTTCTTT. It codes for CASSTGTGLIAEAFF.

V usage is TRBV5-6 and J usage is TRBJ2-2; maybe TRBD2 (7 bases). This CDR3 is 17 amino acids long. V dropped 4 bases and J dropped 4 bases, with 20 bases sitting between them. Germline V gives CDR1 SGHDT, CDR2 YYEEEE. The CDR3 region has the DNA TGTGCCAGCAGCGGCCGCTACGCGGGGGCCCTCACCGGGGAGCTGTTTTTT. Translating gives CASSGRYAGALTGELFF.

In regard to this clone: One junction end does not reproduce the germline sequence, and a read error may be involved. The rearrangement links TRBV7-7 to TRBJ2-3; 11 bases fit TRBD2. CDR3 size: 20 residues. The germline gives CDR1 SSHAT, CDR2 FNYEAQ (reference sequence). DNA of the CDR3: TGTGCTAGCAGCTTACACTTACTAGCGGGAGAACCAACTAGCACAGATACGCAGTATTTT. Protein: CASSLHLLAGEPTSTDTQYF. Variable domain in full (rest from reference TRBV7-7 and TRBJ2-3): GAGVSQSPRYKVTKRGQDVTLRCDPISSHATLYWYQQALGQGPEFLTYFNYEAQPDKSGLPSDRFSAERPEGSISTLTIQRTEQRDSAMYRCASSLHLLAGEPTSTDTQYFGPGTRLTVL.

The chain employs TRBV28 and TRBJ2-2, with TRBD2 matching 12 bases. The CDR3 totals 20 residues. Germline V CDR1 and CDR2: MDHEN, SYDVKM. J was trimmed by 1 base and V by 6 bases; bases with no gene match: 15. CDR3 coding DNA: TGTGCCAGCAGCCGGAGGGGACTAGCGGGCTTGAGAGGGAACACCGGGGAGCTGTTTTTT. Translating gives CASSRRGLAGLRGNTGELFF.

The chain links TRBV10-3 to TRBJ2-2; 7 bases are a match to TRBD1. The CDR3 length is 14 residues. Germline V lookup: CDR1 ENHRY, CDR2 SYGVKD. V lost 7 bases and J lost 3; bases outside the gene matches: 5. The CDR3 protein is CAIKAGTDTGELFF. The CDR3 bases are TGTGCCATCAAGGCTGGGACAGACACCGGGGAGCTGTTTTTT.

The rearrangement uses TRBV7-8 and TRBJ1-1; no clear D gene. The V end lost 3 bases, the J end lost 0 bases, and 5 bases lay between the germline ends. The CDR3 contains 13 residues. In germline, CDR1 is SGHVS, CDR2 FQNEAQ. The CDR3 nucleotides are TGTGCCAGCAGCTTGTCTGTGAACACTGAAGCTTTCTTT. Its translation: CASSLSVNTEAFF.

The chain employs TRBV11-2 and TRBJ1-4; 7 bases are a match to TRBD1. This CDR3 spans 16 amino acids. The germline CDR1 and CDR2 sequences are SGHAT and FQNNGV. The trim removed 2 bases at V and 7 bases at J, leaving 10 bases unmatched. This CDR3 reads CASSLSLSHRGEKLFF. The CDR3 nucleotides are TGTGCCAGCAGCTTATCTTTGTCTCACAGGGGTGAAAAACTGTTTTTT.

The chain joins TRBV5-1 to TRBJ1-6; D is ambiguous. Looked up from germline, CDR1 is SGHRS and CDR2 is YFSETQ. The CDR3 loop spans 14 amino acids. The V end was cut by 4 bases, the J end by 4 bases, with 9 bases between. Written as DNA, the CDR3 is TGCGCCAGCAGCACAACGGAGTATAATTCACCCCTCCACTTT. Protein: CASSTTEYNSPLHF.

The rearrangement joins TRBV9 to TRBJ2-1; D may be TRBD2 (5 bases). This CDR3 is 15 amino acids long. V was shortened by 6 bases and J by 9 bases, with 22 bases between the two germline ends. Germline-derived CDR1 and CDR2 are SGDLS and YYNGEE. Written as DNA, the CDR3 is TGTGCCAGCACCCCCGTGGAGCGAGCTAGCAGTGAGCAGTTCTTC. The encoded protein is CASTPVERASSEQFF.

CDR3 sequence reads: CASSPGLITDTQYF. CDR3 nucleotide sequence: TGTGCCAGCAGCCCTGGACTGATCACAGATACGCAGTATTTT. This chain uses TRBV7-3 with TRBJ2-3, with D perhaps TRBD2 (5 bases). The CDR3 is made up of 14 amino acids. Germline CDR1 reads SGHTA; CDR2 reads FQGTGA. V gave up 5 bases and J gave up 2 bases, with 11 bases separating them.

The chain has TRBV6-5 and TRBJ2-7; D is unclear. Germline CDR1 and CDR2: MNHEY and SVGAGI. The CDR3 is 14 residues long. The germline V and J ends were trimmed by 0 bases and 6 bases, with 12 bases remaining between them. Written as DNA, the CDR3 is TGTGCCAGCAGTTACTCCTCCTTGCGTCCCGAGCAGTACTTC. Residues: CASSYSSLRPEQYF.

The chain has TRBV27 and TRBJ1-5, with unresolved D. Germline V gene lookup returns CDR1 MNHEY and CDR2 SMNVEV (reference sequence). This CDR3 is 15 amino acids long. The CDR3 loop reads CVTAEGIFQNQPQHF. The CDR3, as DNA: TGTGTCACAGCAGAGGGAATCTTCCAGAATCAGCCCCAGCATTTT.

J is TRBJ1-2 and V is TRBV5-1; 9 positions agree with TRBD1. CDR3 length: 15 amino acids. V lost 0 bases, J lost 6 bases, and 6 bases stayed unmatched. Germline-derived CDR1 and CDR2 are SGHRS and YFSETQ. CDR3 sequence: CASSLEGQGMDGYTF. CDR3 DNA sequence: TGCGCCAGCAGCTTGGAGGGACAGGGAATGGATGGCTACACCTTC. Full variable domain (rest looked up from reference TRBV5-1 and TRBJ1-2): KAGVTQTPRYLIKTRGQQVTLSCSPISGHRSVSWYQQTPGQGLQFLFEYFSETQRNKGNFPGRFSGRQFSNSRSEMNVSTLELGDSALYLCASSLEGQGMDGYTFGSGTRLTVV.

In this sample, this clone turned up once. This chain links TRBV18 with TRBJ2-5, with 7 bases aligning to TRBD1. The germline gives CDR1 KGHSH, CDR2 LQKENI. Trimming took 3 bases from V and 1 from J; bases not matched to a gene: 2. The CDR3 consists of 14 residues. CDR3 sequence: CASSPRQGQETQYF. DNA for the CDR3: TGTGCCAGCTCACCCAGACAGGGCCAAGAGACCCAGTACTTC.

This clone was recorded a few times. The rearrangement uses TRBV18 and TRBJ1-1; weak D call: TRBD1 (5 bases). The germline V gene encodes CDR1 KGHSH and CDR2 LQKENI. There are 16 residues in the CDR3. Trimming left V 2 bases short and J 0 bases short, with 13 bases between. The DNA for the CDR3 is TGTGCCAGCTCACCAACCGGGGGTGGATTGAACACTGAAGCTTTCTTT. The encoded protein is CASSPTGGGLNTEAFF.